This T cell receptor beta chain was profiled in a study of OX40 agonist ivuxolimab in advanced cancers. Turning to the study itself: Among those enrolled, mean age was 60 years (range about 23 to 85) and 75% to 85% were male. Of the participants, 40% had some prior anti-PD-1, anti-PD-L1 or anti-CTLA-4 therapy, which was allowed.

Points from the study as a whole: People who partly responded at 0.1-3.0 mg/kg had some of the least clonal expansion seen.

Notes on this clone: Its matching antigen is unknown.

CDR3 length: 14 amino acids. In germline, CDR1 is SGHTS, CDR2 YDEGEE. The V end lost 0 bases, the J end lost 1 base, and 7 bases lay between the germline ends. Some clones are missing from TCRdb's copy, which holds only in-frame ones; the method was immunoSEQ multiplex PCR. This sample carries under 80,000 clones, 92% of them seen once, and the ten largest clones take 8% to 10%. The source of this sequence is an adult with an advanced solid tumor such as melanoma, head and neck, liver or kidney cancer. This specimen consisted of CD4+ or CD8+ T cells sorted from blood, obtained in a trial of the OX40 agonist ivuxolimab. The chain employs TRBV5-8 and TRBJ2-5; D is undetermined. CDR3 amino acids: CASSLGILQETQYF. CDR3 nucleotides: TGTGCCAGCAGCTTGGGTATCCTCCAAGAGACCCAGTACTTC.